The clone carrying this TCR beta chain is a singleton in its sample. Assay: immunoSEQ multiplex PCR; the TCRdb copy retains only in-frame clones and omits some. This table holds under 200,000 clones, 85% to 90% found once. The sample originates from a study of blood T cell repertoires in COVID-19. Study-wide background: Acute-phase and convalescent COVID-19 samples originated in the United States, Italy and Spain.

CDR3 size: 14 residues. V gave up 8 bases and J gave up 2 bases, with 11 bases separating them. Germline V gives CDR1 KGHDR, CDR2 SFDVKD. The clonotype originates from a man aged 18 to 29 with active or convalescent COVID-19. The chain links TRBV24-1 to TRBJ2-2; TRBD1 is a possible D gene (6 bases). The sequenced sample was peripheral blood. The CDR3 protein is CATTGTPNTGELFF. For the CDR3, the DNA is TGTGCCACCACCGGGACACCCAACACCGGGGAGCTGTTTTTT.